This record concerns one T cell receptor beta chain sequence. What it binds is not known. The entry originates in a study of OX40 agonist ivuxolimab in advanced cancers. Findings and caveats of the study: Expanded clones were, on average, more numerous in CD8+ T cells than in CD4+.

The data were produced by immunoSEQ multiplex PCR, yet TCRdb's version contains in-frame clones alone and is incomplete. The repertoire consists of about 93,000 clones, with just over 90% occurring once and the leading ten covering roughly 0.5%. This TCR was sampled from an adult with an advanced solid tumor such as melanoma, head and neck, liver or kidney cancer. The starting material was CD4+ or CD8+ T cells sorted from blood, obtained in a trial of the OX40 agonist ivuxolimab.

CDR3 residues: CASSEAGPGRGAFF. The CDR3 nucleotides are TGTGCCAGCAGTGAAGCGGGCCCGGGACGGGGAGCTTTCTTT. V is TRBV6-1 and J is TRBJ1-1, with a tentative D call TRBD1 (5 bases). CDR3 length: 14 amino acids. V gave up 0 bases and J gave up 10 bases, with 15 bases separating them. Per the germline V gene, CDR1 is MNHNS and CDR2 is SASEGT.